The 32 T cell receptor beta chains below were found in one sample sequenced in a study of cytomegalovirus exposure and HLA in healthy donors. 13 Jbeta primers and 60 Vbeta primers were used for the PCR. Using immunoSEQ multiplex PCR, the repertoire was profiled, and TCRdb retains in-frame clones only, with some absent. Altogether about 150,000 clones are present, more than 65% being singletons, with the ten largest covering approximately 6.5%. The sample consisted of PBMCs. These TCRs come from a middle-aged man in good health and CMV-seropositive.

The chain is built from TRBV18 and TRBJ1-5, with D perhaps matching TRBD1 (5 bases). Looked up from germline, CDR1 is KGHSH and CDR2 is LQKENI. V lost 1 base to trimming and J lost 5 bases, with 15 bases between them. This CDR3 is built from 16 residues. This chain's CDR3 is CASSPRVGRRDQPQHF. CDR3 coding DNA: TGTGCCAGCTCACCACGGGTGGGCCGCAGGGATCAGCCCCAGCATTTT.

The chain has TRBV6-5 and TRBJ2-3; D not resolved. The germline gives CDR1 MNHEY, CDR2 SVGAGI. CDR3 length equals 13 residues. With 5 bases removed from V and 2 bases from J, the gap between germline ends came to 8 bases. CDR3 sequence (DNA): TGTGCCAGCAGTCCCGAGTTCACAGATACGCAGTATTTT. Its translation: CASSPEFTDTQYF.

The chain joins TRBV6-5 to TRBJ2-5, with 7 bases aligning to TRBD1. With V trimmed by 7 bases and J by 5 bases, 7 bases remained unmatched. CDR3 length: 13 amino acids. Germline lookup yields CDR1 MNHEY and CDR2 SVGAGI. CDR3 nucleotide sequence: TGTGCCAGCAACCGGGGCAGGGGGGAGACCCAGTACTTC. This gives the protein CASNRGRGETQYF.

V gene TRBV6-5 combines with J gene TRBJ2-5, with a weak D call TRBD1 (6 bases). The J call is doubtful: the DNA matches TRBJ2-7 better. CDR3 length: 15 residues. Germline CDR1 and CDR2: MNHEY and SVGAGI. CDR3 amino acids: CASSYSRDIGNEQYF. In DNA, the CDR3 is TGTGCCAGCAGTTACTCCCGGGACATCGGCAACGAGCAGTACTTC.

In this sample, this clone turned up once. In DNA, the CDR3 is TGTGCCAGTAGCCCCGACAGGGCTAAAGATACGCAGTATTTT. Translating gives CASSPDRAKDTQYF. The V gene is TRBV19, the J gene TRBJ2-3, with 7 bases matching TRBD1. The V gene's germline CDR1 is LNHDA and CDR2 SQIVND (reference sequence). With V trimmed by 6 bases and J by 5 bases, 8 bases remained unmatched. The CDR3 contains 14 residues.

V usage is TRBV12-2 and J usage is TRBJ2-7; TRBD1 reflects the table's D call only, with no check against the DNA. TRBV12-2 is described as a pseudogene. The CDR3 is made up of 15 amino acids. The CDR3 loop reads CASRLKRTGFCEQYV. The CDR3 DNA sequence: TGTGCAAGTCGCTTAAAAAGGACAGGGTTCTGCGAGCAGTACGTC.

The CDR3 DNA reads as TGCGCCAGCAGCTTGGCCTTACAGAACACCGGGGAGCTGTTTTTT. Translated, it gives CASSLALQNTGELFF. The chain carries TRBV5-1 and TRBJ2-2; D not certain. Germline V gene lookup returns CDR1 SGHRS and CDR2 YFSETQ. With 0 bases removed from V and 1 base from J, the gap between germline ends came to 7 bases. CDR3 length: 15 amino acids.

The CDR3 here is CASSSWRSGVPGNTIYF. In nucleotides, the CDR3 is TGCGCCAGCAGCTCCTGGAGGTCTGGGGTACCCGGAAACACCATATATTTT. The rearrangement uses TRBV5-1 and TRBJ1-3; D is undetermined. Per the germline V gene, CDR1 is SGHRS and CDR2 is YFSETQ. The CDR3 has 17 residues. V was pared by 3 bases and J by 4 bases, with 20 bases between.

The chain recombines TRBV12-2 with TRBJ2-7; the DNA was not compared with TRBD1, the D call given in the table. TRBV12-2 is annotated as a pseudogene. The CDR3 sequence is 17 residues long. The CDR3 loop reads CASRLEPGQGASYEQYV. The CDR3 DNA follows: TGTGCAAGTCGCTTAGAGCCGGGACAGGGGGCATCCTACGAGCAGTACGTC.

The V gene is TRBV27, the J gene TRBJ2-1; 9 bases match TRBD2. J lost 9 bases, V lost 2 bases, and 5 bases had no gene match. CDR3 length: 14 residues. Germline CDR1 MNHEY, CDR2 SMNVEV (reference sequence). CDR3 sequence (DNA): TGTGCCAGCAGTTTAAGGGGACTAGCCTTTGAGCAGTTCTTC. Translating it yields CASSLRGLAFEQFF.

Remarks on this clone: Other nucleotide sequences from this sample produce the same CDR3. J is TRBJ1-3 and V is TRBV5-1; 7 bases agree with TRBD1. The V segment lost 3 bases and the J segment 0 bases; nucleotides outside the gene matches: 3. CDR1 is SGHRS and CDR2 is YFSETQ in the germline V gene. The CDR3 sequence is 15 residues long. The CDR3 coding sequence is TGCGCCAGCAGCTCAGGGGGGAGCTCTGGAAACACCATATATTTT. This gives the protein CASSSGGSSGNTIYF.

This chain uses TRBV10-2 with TRBJ2-7; D perhaps matches TRBD1 (5 bases). The CDR3 runs 13 residues. The germline gives CDR1 WSHSY, CDR2 SAAADI. The V end lost 2 bases, the J end lost 3 bases, and 8 bases lay between the germline ends. The CDR3 spells CASSERQGYEQYV. DNA of the CDR3: TGCGCCAGCAGTGAGAGGCAGGGCTACGAGCAGTACGTC.

The chain has TRBV10-2 and TRBJ2-1, with 9 bases that match TRBD1. CDR3 size: 15 residues. Germline CDR1 and CDR2: WSHSY and SAAADI. Trimming cost V 1 base and J 5 bases; bases outside gene matches: 3. CDR3 nucleotide sequence: TGCGCCAGCAGTGAGTGGGGACAGGGAGACAATGAGCAGTTCTTC. Translation gives CASSEWGQGDNEQFF.

V is TRBV30 and J is TRBJ2-3, with a tentative D call TRBD2 (6 bases). The CDR3 is made up of 16 amino acids. Trimming removed 2 bases at V and 2 bases at J, with 17 bases between. Germline CDR1 GTSNPN, CDR2 SVGIG (reference sequence). The CDR3 DNA sequence: TGTGCCTGGAGTCTCCCCTGGGGCGGGACCACAGATACGCAGTATTTT. It yields the protein CAWSLPWGGTTDTQYF. The whole variable domain, remainder taken from reference TRBV30 and TRBJ2-3, is SQTIHQWPATLVQPVGSPLSLECTVEGTSNPNLYWYRQAAGRGLQLLFYSVGIGQISSEVPQNLSASRPQDRQFILSSKKLLLSDSGFYLCAWSLPWGGTTDTQYFGPGTRLTVL.

The chain uses TRBV5-1 and TRBJ2-2; 7 nucleotides line up with TRBD2. The germline V gene encodes CDR1 SGHRS and CDR2 YFSETQ. With V trimmed by 3 bases and J by 4 bases, 6 bases remained unmatched. The CDR3 has 15 residues. The CDR3 reads CASSSAGERTGELFF. CDR3 coding DNA: TGCGCCAGCAGCTCGGCGGGGGAACGCACCGGGGAGCTGTTTTTT.

The chain joins TRBV6-5 to TRBJ2-6; D is unclear. CDR3 length: 14 amino acids. CDR1 is MNHEY and CDR2 is SVGAGI in the germline V gene. Trimming took off 0 bases at V and 4 bases at J, with 4 bases between the two ends. The CDR3 DNA sequence: TGTGCCAGCAGTTACTCGAGAGGGGCCAACGTCCTGACTTTC. Protein sequence: CASSYSRGANVLTF.

The rearrangement links TRBV7-8 to TRBJ2-3; 9 bases map to TRBD1. The CDR3 runs 17 residues. Germline loops: CDR1 SGHVS, CDR2 FQNEAQ. V lost 5 bases, J lost 0 bases, and 9 bases stayed unmatched. CDR3 amino acids: CASSQDGTGSSTDTQYF. The CDR3 bases are TGTGCCAGCAGCCAGGATGGGACAGGGTCTAGCACAGATACGCAGTATTTT.

The rearrangement joins TRBV6-1 to TRBJ2-5; 8 bases line up with TRBD1. V lost 4 bases, J lost 5 bases, and 9 bases stayed unmatched. This CDR3 spans 15 amino acids. Germline V gene lookup returns CDR1 MNHNS and CDR2 SASEGT. The CDR3 sequence: CASSGQTGAGETQYF. The CDR3 DNA is TGTGCCAGCAGTGGGCAGACAGGGGCGGGGGAGACCCAGTACTTC.

This chain connects TRBV5-1 to TRBJ2-7, with TRBD1 identical over 8 bases. Unmatched junction bases numbered 16, after V lost 0 bases and J lost 8 bases. Germline values: CDR1 SGHRS, CDR2 YFSETQ. The CDR3 covers 17 residues. CDR3 nucleotides: TGCGCCAGCAGCTTGGCGGACCGGACAGGGCTGTTGTCTAAGCAGTACTTC. Its protein is CASSLADRTGLLSKQYF. The full variable domain, with the rest looked up from reference TRBV5-1 and TRBJ2-7, is KAGVTQTPRYLIKTRGQQVTLSCSPISGHRSVSWYQQTPGQGLQFLFEYFSETQRNKGNFPGRFSGRQFSNSRSEMNVSTLELGDSALYLCASSLADRTGLLSKQYFGPGTRLTVT.

The V call is TRBV11-2, the J call TRBJ1-1, with 7 bases aligning to TRBD1. The CDR3 extends over 16 amino acids. Germline values: CDR1 SGHAT, CDR2 FQNNGV. Trimming took 5 bases from V and 0 from J; bases not matched to a gene: 9. The CDR3 nucleotides are TGTGCCAGCAGCAGACGGGACAGAAGAATGAACACTGAAGCTTTCTTT. It specifies CASSRRDRRMNTEAFF.

This chain uses TRBV7-9 with TRBJ1-6; D gene unclear. The CDR3 contains 12 residues. V lost 5 bases to trimming and J lost 3 bases, with 2 bases between them. The germline V gene encodes CDR1 SEHNR and CDR2 FQNEAQ (reference sequence). CDR3 nucleotide sequence: TGTGCCAGCAGCCTCTATAATTCACCCCTCCACTTT. It is translated as CASSLYNSPLHF. The variable domain in full, completed from reference TRBV7-9 and TRBJ1-6, reads DTGVSQNPRHKITKRGQNVTFRCDPISEHNRLYWYRQTLGQGPEFLTYFQNEAQLEKSRLLSDRFSAERPKGSFSTLEIQRTEQGDSAMYLCASSLYNSPLHFGNGTRLTVT.

The CDR3 DNA is TGCGCCAGCAGCAGACCAGACAGGAATCCCTACGAGCAGTACTTC. Encoded protein: CASSRPDRNPYEQYF. V and J are TRBV5-1 and TRBJ2-7, with D possibly being TRBD1 (6 bases). The CDR3 loop spans 15 amino acids. The V end was cut by 4 bases, the J end by 2 bases, with 16 bases between. Germline V lookup: CDR1 SGHRS, CDR2 YFSETQ.

V gene TRBV6-5 combines with J gene TRBJ2-3; 11 bases fit TRBD2. Germline V gene data show CDR1 as MNHEY and CDR2 as SVGAGI. The V gene end was trimmed by 3 bases and the J gene end by 0 bases; junction bases not matched to a gene: 2. This CDR3 comprises 16 residues. CDR3 residues: CASSYGTSGSTDTQYF. Written as DNA, the CDR3 is TGTGCCAGCAGTTATGGGACTAGCGGTAGCACAGATACGCAGTATTTT.

This sequence joins TRBV2 and TRBJ1-1; weak D call: TRBD1 (5 bases). The V end lost 5 bases, the J end lost 10 bases, and 14 bases lay between the germline ends. Germline V gene data show CDR1 as SNHLY and CDR2 as FYNNEI. This CDR3 contains 12 residues. CDR3 in amino acids: CASSQGEKGAFF. CDR3 in DNA: TGTGCCAGCAGTCAAGGGGAGAAGGGAGCTTTCTTT.

The chain uses TRBV5-1 and TRBJ1-2; 7 positions agree with TRBD1. The CDR3 totals 13 residues. V lost 6 bases and J lost 4; bases outside the gene matches: 6. Per the germline V gene, CDR1 is SGHRS and CDR2 is YFSETQ. In nucleotides, the CDR3 is TGCGCCAGCAAACCGGGACAGAGCTATGGCTACACCTTC. Translating gives CASKPGQSYGYTF.

This chain uses TRBV6-5 with TRBJ1-3; TRBD1 matches at 9 bases. Germline trimming cut 5 bases from V and 7 bases from J; bases unmatched to any gene: 6. The CDR3 runs to 14 residues. Germline CDR1 and CDR2: MNHEY and SVGAGI. CDR3 bases: TGTGCCAGCAGTACGGACAGGGGTTCGAACACCATATATTTT. This gives the protein CASSTDRGSNTIYF.

The J gene is TRBJ1-5, the V gene TRBV28; D is unclear. Deletions cut 5 bases from V and 0 bases from J, with 8 bases between. This CDR3 has 14 amino acids. Germline V gene lookup returns CDR1 MDHEN and CDR2 SYDVKM. Here the CDR3 DNA reads TGTGCCAGCAGTCCTCCCTATAGCAATCAGCCCCAGCATTTT. It translates to CASSPPYSNQPQHF. Complete variable domain (other parts from reference TRBV28 and TRBJ1-5): DVKVTQSSRYLVKRTGEKVFLECVQDMDHENMFWYRQDPGLGLRLIYFSYDVKMKEKGDIPEGYSVSREKKERFSLILESASTNQTSMYLCASSPPYSNQPQHFGDGTRLSIL.

This rearrangement joins TRBV27 to TRBJ2-7; a weak D match, TRBD2 (6 bases). This CDR3 comprises 13 residues. V dropped 5 bases and J dropped 8 bases, with 16 bases sitting between them. Germline V CDR1 and CDR2: MNHEY, SMNVEV (reference sequence). The CDR3 DNA is TGTGCCAGCAGTCCCCCGGACTATACGAAGCAGTACTTC. It codes for CASSPPDYTKQYF.

The genes are TRBV11-2 and TRBJ2-2, with a tentative D call TRBD2 (6 bases). The CDR3 runs 16 residues. V lost 2 bases and J 0 bases, leaving 10 bases between the germline ends. Germline CDR1 and CDR2: SGHAT and FQNNGV. CDR3 sequence: CASSLSLAANTGELFF. CDR3 in DNA: TGTGCCAGCAGCTTAAGTTTAGCGGCGAACACCGGGGAGCTGTTTTTT.

In its sample, this clone was seen once. The chain has TRBV19 and TRBJ2-1; 11 nucleotides agree with TRBD2. V dropped 5 bases and J dropped 5; count of bases not matched to a gene: 14. The CDR3 has 18 residues. Germline loops: CDR1 LNHDA, CDR2 SQIVND (reference sequence). This CDR3 is CASSGRGGTSGSHNEQFF. The CDR3 nucleotides read TGTGCCAGTAGTGGCAGGGGAGGTACTAGCGGGAGCCACAATGAGCAGTTCTTC.

The chain carries TRBV7-3 and TRBJ1-5; D perhaps matches TRBD1 (5 bases). The V gene lost 5 bases and the J gene lost 4 bases, with 12 bases spanning the gap. CDR3 length equals 14 residues. CDR1 is SGHTA and CDR2 is FQGTGA in the germline V gene. In nucleotides, the CDR3 is TGTGCCAGCAGCCCCCGTGGGGGGAATCAGCCCCAGCATTTT. Residues: CASSPRGGNQPQHF.

The chain couples TRBV7-3 to TRBJ2-1, with 9 bases aligning to TRBD2. The CDR3 loop spans 15 amino acids. Losses at the gene ends were 3 bases for V and 7 bases for J; bases not matched to a gene: 7. Germline loops: CDR1 SGHTA, CDR2 FQGTGA. CDR3 DNA sequence: TGTGCCAGCAGCTTGACCGGACTAGCGAGGAATGAGCAGTTCTTC. It specifies CASSLTGLARNEQFF.